This entry features one T cell receptor (beta chain) sequence. Its target is not known. These data are taken from a study of cytomegalovirus exposure and HLA in healthy donors. Whole-study context: Earlier results showed approximately 110 million unique TCR beta sequences derived from approximately 180 million T cells.

Per germline, CDR1 SEHNR and CDR2 FQNEAQ (reference sequence). V lost 1 base and J 2 bases, leaving 17 bases between the germline ends. CDR3 length equals 17 residues. A multiplex PCR was run with 60 Vbeta primers and 13 Jbeta primers. Some clones are missing from TCRdb's copy, which holds only in-frame ones; the method was immunoSEQ multiplex PCR. The sample has approximately 150,000 clones; roughly two thirds are singletons. Whole-study findings and limits: Some TCR beta chains (more than 150 of them) were listed as cytomegalovirus-associated. Earlier findings revealed that most TCR beta V segments proved productive either about 87% or about 30% of the time.

Sequenced sample: PBMCs. The sequence derives from a woman between 25 and 40 years old in good health and CMV-seronegative. The chain uses TRBV7-9 and TRBJ1-1; weak D call: TRBD1 (5 bases). CDR3 amino acids: CASSLGYRTPVNTEAFF. CDR3 in DNA: TGTGCCAGCAGCTTAGGATATAGGACACCAGTTAACACTGAAGCTTTCTTT.